Detailed here is one TCR beta chain. Its specificity is unknown. Assay used: immunoSEQ multiplex PCR; TCRdb lists only in-frame clones, some missing. The table records about 75,000 clones, around 82% of them present only once. The sort gate was single viable CD3+CD4+CD8-CD45RO+ cells for memory CD4+ T cells. V lost 6 bases and J lost 0, with 18 bases in between. This CDR3 has 16 residues. Per the germline V gene, CDR1 is GTSNPN and CDR2 is SVGIG (reference sequence). The sample is drawn from a study of memory CD4+ T cells and cytomegalovirus serostatus. Study details: Healthy Belgian adult donors included nine or ten CMV-positive and 24 CMV-negative people. Study results and caveats: Of under 200 reported CMV TCRbeta sequences, roughly 70 were found in memory CD4+ repertoires.

This chain links TRBV30 with TRBJ1-5; a weak D match, TRBD1 (5 bases). This TCR derives from an adult in good health and CMV-seropositive. The sample comprised memory CD4+ T cells from blood. CDR3 in DNA: TGTGCCTGCGACAGAGGCTCCACCACTAGCAATCAGCCCCAGCATTTT. This translates into CACDRGSTTSNQPQHF.